This TCR beta chain was sequenced during a study of T cell repertoires in cytomegalovirus infection. Study background: Recently identified HLA-C-restricted and well-studied HLA-B-restricted CMV epitopes were used.

The CDR3 is 16 residues long. Trimming left V 0 bases short and J 4 bases short, with 13 bases between. Germline CDR1 and CDR2: DFQATT and SNEGSKA (reference sequence). Worth noting for this clonotype: Its target is not known.

TCRdb fed the reads into MiXCR, producing one record per CDR3 protein. The repertoire consists of tens of thousands of distinct CDR3 sequences, with 25% to 30% occurring once and the leading ten covering 45% to 75%. This receptor was identified in a human donor in good health (CMV status not recorded). Some clones in this sample may be carry-over from other donors' samples. The input for sequencing was CD8+ T cells from cultured PBMCs, taken from culture after CMV antigen stimulation. This sequence joins TRBV20-1 and TRBJ1-6, with D tentatively TRBD1 (5 bases). CDR3 amino acids: CSARDLQGLYNSPLHF. CDR3 sequence (DNA): TGCAGTGCTAGAGATCTGCAGGGACTATATAATTCACCCCTCCACTTT.